This T cell receptor (beta chain) came from a study of glioma-infiltrating T cells after dendritic cell vaccination (dated by TCRdb to 2015 to 2016). For context, the study as a whole: The cohort included around 15 glioblastoma patients drawn from Phase I and II dendritic cell vaccination trials, of whom 9 were newly diagnosed and 6 had recurrent disease. Survival after dendritic cell vaccination was correlated with TCR sequencing metrics, including TIL content and tumor-blood repertoire overlap. In glioblastoma patients vaccinated with dendritic cells, deep sequencing of TCR beta CDR3 regions served to measure the amount of tumor-infiltrating lymphocytes and to compare repertoires between tumor and blood. Between the early 2000s and the early 2010s, the patients were given dendritic cell vaccination pulsed with autologous tumor lysate. Each patient got three intradermal injections of the dendritic cell vaccine, spaced at biweekly intervals, in the arm below the axilla. To make the vaccine, monocyte-derived dendritic cells were cultured for under 9 days with IL-4 and GM-CSF and then pulsed overnight with autologous tumor lysate. What the authors observed across the whole study: TCR clonality showed no direct relationship with survival, which suggests that a diverse polyclonal response may matter. Longer time to progression and overall survival after dendritic cell vaccination were predicted by higher estimated pretreatment TIL content. The three-group TCR overlap response model was described as speculative and requiring prospective validation. The cohort was small and heterogeneous, few patients had complete blood and tumor sets, and even fewer had initial-recurrent tumor pairs.

Regarding this clone: Its target antigen remains unknown. The sample holds no much larger clone one base away, and base qualities are not on file.

Selection of patients required sufficient residual fresh-frozen tumor tissue and over two years of available survival data. An isocitrate dehydrogenase mutation was not carried by any of the glioblastoma patients, although molecular status was otherwise variable. PBMC were collected before vaccination, two weeks after the third vaccination, and at tumor progression when it occurred. The Qiagen DNeasy Blood extraction Kit was used to extract genomic DNA. The germline V gene encodes CDR1 SGHTA and CDR2 FQGNSA. The CDR3 covers 15 residues, taking in both the cysteine and the phenylalanine. Just the 45-base CDR3 DNA is kept, in frame starting at base 1. The germline ends are 16 bases apart after V is trimmed by 4 bases and J by 4 bases. TCRB CDR3 regions were amplified from approximately 2 ug genomic DNA, or all available DNA if less, using the immunoSEQ assay. The multiplex PCR employed 60 forward primers targeting TCR V beta segments and 13 reverse primers targeting J beta segments. Synthetic control templates were spiked into each sample at limiting dilution to estimate reads per starting template. Sequencing produced 87 bp reads on the Illumina HiSeq System. On the study's bioinformatics: PCR and sequencing errors were removed by merging closely related sequences with a nearest neighbor algorithm. TCR overlap was measured as the percentage of unique tumor TCR beta sequences also present in the same patient's peripheral blood. TCRdb re-hosts the immuneACCESS table, in-frame sequences only. Its copies lack some clones; in the studies checked, an unresolved V gene accounts for under half of them, and the cause for the rest is not known. Clone size and V and J calls were adopted from that table, with D and trimming inferred from the DNA. The sample data list 45,000 to 55,000 clones, and 85% to 90% of these were observed just once. The ten largest clones take up approximately 10% of the sample.

This sequence originates from a human donor with glioblastoma. In this chain, TRBV7-2 is recombined with TRBJ2-5; TRBD2 is possibly the D segment (6 matching bases). This material consisted of blood, taken before dendritic cell vaccination. The CDR3 protein: CASSYYSGEGETQYF. The base sequence is TGTGCCAGCAGCTACTATTCGGGGGAAGGAGAGACCCAGTACTTC. The variable domain in full, with residues beyond the CDR3 obtained from the reference TRBV7-2 and TRBJ2-5 genes, is GAGVSQSPSNKVTEKGKDVELRCDPISGHTALYWYRQSLGQGLEFLIYFQGNSAPDKSGLPSDRFSAERTGGSVSTLTIQRTQQEDSAVYLCASSYYSGEGETQYFGPGTRLLVL.